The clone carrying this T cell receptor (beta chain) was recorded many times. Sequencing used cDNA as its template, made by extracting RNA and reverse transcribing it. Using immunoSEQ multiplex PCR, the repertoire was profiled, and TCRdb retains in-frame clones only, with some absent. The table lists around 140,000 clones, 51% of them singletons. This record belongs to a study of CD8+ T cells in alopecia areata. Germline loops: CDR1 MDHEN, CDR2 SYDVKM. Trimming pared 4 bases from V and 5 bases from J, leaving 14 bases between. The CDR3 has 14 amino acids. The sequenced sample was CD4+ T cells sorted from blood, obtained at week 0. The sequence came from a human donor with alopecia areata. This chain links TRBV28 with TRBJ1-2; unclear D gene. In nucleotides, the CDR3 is TGTGCCAGCAGTTCTACACGGGGATATTATGGCTACACCTTC. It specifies CASSSTRGYYGYTF.